This T cell receptor beta chain derives from a study of blood T cell repertoires in COVID-19. Across the whole study: Samples taken during acute and convalescent COVID-19 were collected in the United States, Italy and Spain. T cells, B-cell-depleted T cells, or PBMCs provided the cDNA or gDNA that served as material.

Looked up from germline, CDR1 is SGHRS and CDR2 is YFSETQ. V lost 4 bases and J lost 0, with 7 bases in between. This CDR3 has 13 amino acids. Per the authors' pipeline: Nucleated cell counts were estimated from reference gene primer amplification. Measured with immunoSEQ multiplex PCR; TCRdb has only the in-frame clones, and not every one. V and J calls and clone size come straight from that table; D and trimming were deduced from the DNA. The sample shows roughly 91,000 clones, around 80% of them seen only once. Sample: peripheral blood. The source of this sequence is a woman of 80 years or more with acute or convalescent COVID-19. The chain uses TRBV5-1 and TRBJ2-5, with D possibly matching TRBD2 (5 bases). The CDR3 loop reads CASSPGNQETQYF. The CDR3 DNA follows: TGCGCCAGCAGCCCGGGGAACCAAGAGACCCAGTACTTC.